A single sample is the source of the 10 T cell receptor beta chains below, sequenced in a study of shared clonotypes between healthy human individuals. The data were produced by immunoSEQ multiplex PCR, yet TCRdb's version contains in-frame clones alone and is incomplete. The sample carries about 1.5 million clones, around 97% recorded once. The sequenced material came from naive CD4+ T cells sorted from blood. Specified subset: CD45RA+ positively selected. The receptors originated from a young man in good health.

This clone was observed once. The V gene is TRBV7-9, the J gene TRBJ2-4; perhaps TRBD2 as D (5 bases). CDR3 size: 13 residues. Trimming cost V 8 bases and J 1 base, with 9 bases left between them. Germline loops: CDR1 SEHNR, CDR2 FQNEAQ (reference sequence). The CDR3 nucleotides read TGTGCCAGCCTCGGGGAGGCCAAAAACATTCAGTACTTC. Amino acid sequence: CASLGEAKNIQYF.

The chain couples TRBV6-5 to TRBJ2-7; 8 nucleotides match TRBD1. The CDR3 consists of 13 residues. J lost 2 bases, V lost 7 bases, and 4 bases had no gene match. Germline V gene sequence: CDR1 MNHEY, CDR2 SVGAGI. For the CDR3, the DNA is TGTGCCAGCACCTCGGACAGGGCCTACGAGCAGTACTTC. The encoded protein is CASTSDRAYEQYF.

This clone was counted once. The chain is built from TRBV7-6 and TRBJ2-7, with no clear D. Between the trimmed V and J ends, which lost 1 base and 7 bases, there was a span of 11 bases. Germline CDR1 reads SGHVS; CDR2 reads FNYEAQ. The CDR3 runs 13 residues. CDR3 bases: TGTGCCAGCAGCTTAGGTGGTTTTGGTGAGCAGTACTTC. Protein product: CASSLGGFGEQYF.

This chain links TRBV7-2 with TRBJ2-3, with 9 positions matching TRBD1. Germline V gives CDR1 SGHTA, CDR2 FQGNSA. With 3 bases clipped from V and 1 base from J, the junction kept 8 bases outside the gene matches. There are 17 residues in the CDR3. CDR3 sequence reads: CASSFYRDRVGTDTQYF. The CDR3 DNA reads as TGTGCCAGCAGCTTTTACCGGGACAGGGTTGGCACAGATACGCAGTATTTT.

V is TRBV28 and J is TRBJ2-7; D is uncertain. V lost 5 bases, J lost 3 bases, and 11 bases lay in between. The length of the CDR3 is 13 residues. Germline CDR1 is MDHEN and CDR2 is SYDVKM. In DNA form, the CDR3 reads TGTGCCAGCAGTATCCTGCTAAACTACGAGCAGTACTTC. This encodes CASSILLNYEQYF.

This sequence joins TRBV6-1 and TRBJ2-5, with 8 nucleotides matching TRBD1. Germline V gene data show CDR1 as MNHNS and CDR2 as SASEGT. This CDR3 region has 16 residues. The ends lost 0 bases at V and 4 bases at J; junction bases unmatched: 7. The DNA of the CDR3 is TGTGCCAGCAGTGAAGCGGGCAGGGGGCATTTAGAGACCCAGTACTTC. This encodes CASSEAGRGHLETQYF.

This chain connects TRBV28 to TRBJ2-7; tentative D call: TRBD1 (6 bases). Trimming stripped 3 bases from V and 4 bases from J, with 10 bases between. CDR1 is MDHEN and CDR2 is SYDVKM in the germline V gene. The CDR3 is made up of 13 amino acids. The CDR3 DNA follows: TGTGCCAGCAGTTTCGGACAGCAGTACGAGCAGTACTTC. Amino acid sequence: CASSFGQQYEQYF.

V gene TRBV25-1 combines with J gene TRBJ2-2, with D uncertain. The CDR3 has 13 amino acids. V shed 5 bases and J shed 4 bases, with 8 bases lying between them. Germline V gene lookup returns CDR1 MGHDK and CDR2 SYGVNS. CDR3 protein: CASSSDTTGELFF. In DNA, the CDR3 is TGTGCCAGCAGTTCCGACACCACCGGGGAGCTGTTTTTT.

This clone appeared a single time. In the same sample, other DNA sequences code for this CDR3. V usage is TRBV5-1 and J usage is TRBJ2-3; D not certain. CDR1 SGHRS and CDR2 YFSETQ come from the germline V gene. CDR3 length: 12 amino acids. Trimming pared 1 base from V and 4 bases from J, leaving 4 bases between. The CDR3 DNA reads TGCGCCAGCAGCTTGCTGGCAGATACGCAGTATTTT. Encoded protein: CASSLLADTQYF. The entire variable domain, with the rest obtained from reference TRBV5-1 and TRBJ2-3, is as follows: KAGVTQTPRYLIKTRGQQVTLSCSPISGHRSVSWYQQTPGQGLQFLFEYFSETQRNKGNFPGRFSGRQFSNSRSEMNVSTLELGDSALYLCASSLLADTQYFGPGTRLTVL.

This clone appeared a single time. Other DNA sequences in this sample translate to the same CDR3. The chain uses TRBV19 and TRBJ2-1; unclear D gene. The CDR3 is made up of 11 amino acids. The germline V gene encodes CDR1 LNHDA and CDR2 SQIVND (reference sequence). V was pared by 7 bases and J by 4 bases, with 5 bases between. The DNA for the CDR3 is TGTGCCAGTACTTCGTACAATGAGCAGTTCTTC. Translated: CASTSYNEQFF.